The 19 T cell receptor beta chains given below trace back to one sample, sequenced in a study of a mutant IDH1 vaccine in newly diagnosed glioma. Assay: immunoSEQ multiplex PCR; the TCRdb copy retains only in-frame clones and omits some. The repertoire holds 15,000 or so clones, with 80% as singletons. Time point of the sample: baseline, week 1 (first vaccination visit). Treatment reported: pre-vaccination baseline after standard-of-care therapy. Sequencing used PBMCs, obtained from a glioma patient treated with radiotherapy, temozolomide or both. The receptors come from a man in his forties or fifties with glioma.

The gene calls are TRBV11-2 and TRBJ2-1; the D gene is possibly TRBD1 (6 bases). This CDR3 is 13 amino acids long. V lost 1 base to trimming and J lost 7 bases, with 8 bases between them. The V gene's germline CDR1 is SGHAT and CDR2 FQNNGV. The CDR3 DNA reads as TGTGCCAGCAGCTTAGGTACAGGGAATGAGCAGTTCTTC. This codes for CASSLGTGNEQFF.

This clone appeared once. The rearrangement joins TRBV14 to TRBJ2-5; the D gene is possibly TRBD1 (5 bases). This CDR3 comprises 15 residues. Trimming took off 2 bases at V and 5 bases at J, with 15 bases between the two ends. Germline V gene data show CDR1 as SGHDN and CDR2 as FVKESK. The CDR3 region has the DNA TGTGCCAGCAGCCAACGACAGTCCCGGGTCGAGACCCAGTACTTC. Its translation is CASSQRQSRVETQYF. Full variable domain (remainder filled in from reference TRBV14 and TRBJ2-5): EAGVTQFPSHSVIEKGQTVTLRCDPISGHDNLYWYRRVMGKEIKFLLHFVKESKQDESGMPNNRFLAERTGGTYSTLKVQPAELEDSGVYFCASSQRQSRVETQYFGPGTRLLVL.

This CDR3 reads CASSPRRGSNQPQHF. CDR3 in DNA: TGTGCCAGCAGCCCCAGGCGAGGGAGCAATCAGCCCCAGCATTTT. V usage is TRBV6-5 and J usage is TRBJ1-5; D not resolved. V was cut by 6 bases and J by 1 base, with 13 bases left in between. Per germline, CDR1 MNHEY and CDR2 SVGAGI. The CDR3 loop spans 15 amino acids.

CDR3 amino acids: CASSFLGSSGSTYNEQFF. The CDR3 DNA follows: TGTGCCAGCAGCTTTCTAGGAAGTAGCGGGAGTACCTACAATGAGCAGTTCTTC. The gene calls are TRBV11-2 and TRBJ2-1; 9 bases are shared with TRBD2. Trimming cost V 3 bases and J 2 bases; bases outside gene matches: 11. Looked up from germline, CDR1 is SGHAT and CDR2 is FQNNGV. This CDR3 comprises 18 residues.

This clone was observed a handful of times. V is TRBV5-1 and J is TRBJ2-7; TRBD1 matches at 9 bases. With V trimmed by 3 bases and J by 6 bases, 7 bases remained unmatched. CDR3 length: 14 residues. Germline-derived CDR1 and CDR2 are SGHRS and YFSETQ. The CDR3 sequence is CASSWGQGLGEQYF. The CDR3 coding sequence is TGCGCCAGCAGCTGGGGACAGGGTCTGGGCGAGCAGTACTTC.

The chain employs TRBV7-2 and TRBJ2-5; D is perhaps TRBD1 (5 bases). CDR1 and CDR2 from the germline V gene are SGHTA and FQGNSA. CDR3 length equals 15 residues. Trimming cost V 5 bases and J 4 bases, with 17 bases left between them. CDR3 coding DNA: TGTGCCAGCAGCGGACGGACAAAAAGGCGAGAGACCCAGTACTTC. Its translation is CASSGRTKRRETQYF.

This clone was counted between two and nine times. The rearrangement uses TRBV10-1 and TRBJ1-3; D call uncertain. Germline-derived CDR1 and CDR2 are WNHNN and SYGVQD (reference sequence). The CDR3 length is 13 residues. V was clipped by 4 bases and J by 2 bases, with 6 bases between them. The CDR3 DNA sequence: TGCGCCAGCAGTGGGGGAGCTGGAAACACCATATATTTT. This sequence encodes CASSGGAGNTIYF.

The chain joins TRBV5-4 to TRBJ2-1; 10 positions agree with TRBD1. With V trimmed by 3 bases and J by 1 base, 4 bases remained unmatched. Germline V gene sequence: CDR1 SGHNT, CDR2 YYREEE (reference sequence). The length of the CDR3 is 16 residues. CDR3: CASSWMDRGSYNEQFF. CDR3 DNA: TGTGCCAGCAGCTGGATGGACAGGGGGTCCTACAATGAGCAGTTCTTC.

V and J are TRBV21-1 and TRBJ2-5; the D call TRBD1 from the table was never checked on the DNA. TRBV21-1 is a pseudogene locus. This CDR3 is 14 amino acids long. DNA for the CDR3: TGTGCCAGCAGCAAAGCTCGAACAGAAGAGACCCAGTACTTC. It codes for CASSKARTEETQYF.

The chain combines TRBV18 with TRBJ2-7; the D is unclear. CDR1 is KGHSH and CDR2 is LQKENI in the germline V gene. The length of the CDR3 is 14 residues. Trimming pared 0 bases from V and 1 base from J, leaving 7 bases between. In DNA form, the CDR3 reads TGTGCCAGCTCACCACCTGGCCGGTCCTACGAGCAGTACTTC. Its protein is CASSPPGRSYEQYF.

The chain employs TRBV28 and TRBJ1-3, with D uncertain. CDR3 length: 14 residues. Germline assignment: CDR1 MDHEN and CDR2 SYDVKM. V gave up 4 bases and J gave up 0 bases, with 7 bases separating them. The CDR3: CASSYEHSGNTIYF. The CDR3 region has the DNA TGTGCCAGCAGTTACGAGCACTCTGGAAACACCATATATTTT.

The CDR3 DNA sequence: TGTGCCAGCAGCTTTCTAGCGGGAGCTCCAGATACGCAGTATTTT. Protein: CASSFLAGAPDTQYF. This chain connects TRBV11-2 to TRBJ2-3; 10 bases align to TRBD2. The CDR3 sequence is 15 residues long. Per germline, CDR1 SGHAT and CDR2 FQNNGV. The V gene end was trimmed by 3 bases and the J gene end by 4 bases; junction bases not matched to a gene: 4.

This clone was counted a few times. The rearrangement links TRBV30 to TRBJ1-2; no firm D call. Deletions cut 3 bases from V and 4 bases from J, with 18 bases between. Germline CDR1 reads GTSNPN; CDR2 reads SVGIG (reference sequence). CDR3 length: 15 amino acids. CDR3: CAWSRLKDGSYGYTF. CDR3 nucleotide sequence: TGTGCCTGGAGCAGGTTAAAGGACGGTAGCTATGGCTACACCTTC.

The CDR3 coding sequence is TGTGCCAGCAGTCATCCATGGGACAACTCCTACGAGCAGTACTTC. Residues: CASSHPWDNSYEQYF. The gene calls are TRBV27 and TRBJ2-7; perhaps TRBD1 as D (6 bases). CDR1 is MNHEY, CDR2 SMNVEV, per germline (reference sequence). The CDR3 is made up of 15 amino acids. With 5 bases removed from V and 0 bases from J, the gap between germline ends came to 14 bases.

The rearrangement links TRBV6-5 to TRBJ2-5, with a possible D match to TRBD2 (6 bases). The CDR3 runs 14 residues. Germline lookup yields CDR1 MNHEY and CDR2 SVGAGI. V dropped 6 bases and J dropped 5 bases, with 16 bases sitting between them. This CDR3 is CASRRPGLRETQYF. DNA of the CDR3: TGTGCCAGCAGACGCCCGGGACTTCGGGAGACCCAGTACTTC.

The chain is built from TRBV7-9 and TRBJ1-1; D remains ambiguous. V was pared by 1 base and J by 7 bases, with 10 bases between. The CDR3 is 13 residues long. In germline, CDR1 is SEHNR, CDR2 FQNEAQ (reference sequence). The CDR3 DNA sequence: TGTGCCAGCAGCTTAGTTAGGTTAGATGAAGCTTTCTTT. Translation: CASSLVRLDEAFF.

The chain joins TRBV7-2 to TRBJ2-5; either TRBD1 or TRBD2 may supply D (5 bases each). V gave up 3 bases and J gave up 5 bases, with 25 bases separating them. This CDR3 region has 18 residues. Germline CDR1 SGHTA, CDR2 FQGNSA. CDR3 coding DNA: TGTGCCAGCAGCTTTTTCCCCCGGGACGTGGGAAGCCGGGAGACCCAGTACTTC. The encoded protein is CASSFFPRDVGSRETQYF.

The chain employs TRBV2 and TRBJ2-5; the D gene is possibly TRBD2 (6 bases). The CDR3 consists of 15 residues. V was pared by 7 bases and J by 2 bases, with 17 bases between. Germline loops: CDR1 SNHLY, CDR2 FYNNEI. CDR3 region: CASNRYSGTQETQYF. The CDR3 nucleotides read TGTGCCAGCAATCGGTATAGCGGTACACAAGAGACCCAGTACTTC.

The rearrangement links TRBV27 to TRBJ2-1, with D maybe TRBD2 (5 bases). V was clipped by 5 bases and J by 13 bases, with 12 bases between them. Germline-derived CDR1 and CDR2 are MNHEY and SMNVEV (reference sequence). The CDR3 is made up of 11 amino acids. CDR3 residues: CASSRRGIQFF. CDR3 DNA: TGTGCCAGCAGTCGCCGGGGTATCCAGTTCTTC.